Each of the 30 T cell receptor beta chains below was sequenced from the same sample in a study of neurological immune-mediated disorders. MiXCR, run by TCRdb on the 5' RACE reads, gives a single entry per CDR3 protein. Among fewer than 75,000 distinct CDR3 sequences listed, roughly 3.2% were seen once. Sequences were obtained from PBMCs. The receptors come from a man aged 35 to 55 with multiple sclerosis.

The chain uses TRBV12-3 or TRBV12-4 and TRBJ1-5; D ambiguous. The CDR3 extends over 19 amino acids. Trimming left V 3 bases short and J 2 bases short, with 23 bases between. The DNA for the CDR3 is TGTGCCAGCAGTTTGGGCCTCGCTTCGGGCCTCAAGGGCAATCAGCCCCAGCATTTT. This encodes CASSLGLASGLKGNQPQHF.

At least ten counts were recorded for this clonotype. The rearrangement links TRBV20-1 to TRBJ2-7, with D perhaps matching TRBD1 (6 bases). The CDR3 is 12 residues long. The V end lost 3 bases, the J end lost 5 bases, and 11 bases lay between the germline ends. Per the germline V gene, CDR1 is DFQATT and CDR2 is SNEGSKA (reference sequence). CDR3 protein: CSASSRGDEQYF. The CDR3 nucleotides read TGCAGTGCTAGCTCCAGGGGTGACGAGCAGTACTTC.

In this sample, this clonotype turned up many times. The chain recombines TRBV5-1 with TRBJ2-1; 13 nucleotides line up with TRBD2. Germline assignment: CDR1 SGHRS and CDR2 YFSETQ. Losses at the gene ends were 0 bases for V and 4 bases for J; bases not matched to a gene: 4. The CDR3 covers 17 residues. The CDR3 protein is CASSLAGGLAGYNEQFF. The CDR3 nucleotides read TGCGCCAGCAGCTTGGCTGGGGGACTAGCGGGGTACAATGAGCAGTTCTTC. The whole variable domain, filled in from reference TRBV5-1 and TRBJ2-1, reads KAGVTQTPRYLIKTRGQQVTLSCSPISGHRSVSWYQQTPGQGLQFLFEYFSETQRNKGNFPGRFSGRQFSNSRSEMNVSTLELGDSALYLCASSLAGGLAGYNEQFFGPGTRLTVL.

This clonotype occurred many times. The chain joins TRBV5-1 to TRBJ1-1; D is perhaps TRBD1 (6 bases). V lost 4 bases and J 3 bases, leaving 13 bases between the germline ends. The CDR3 length is 14 residues. Germline CDR1 and CDR2: SGHRS and YFSETQ. CDR3 in amino acids: CASSPQGWDTEAFF. The DNA of the CDR3 is TGCGCCAGCAGCCCACAGGGTTGGGACACTGAAGCTTTCTTT. Together with reference TRBV5-1 and TRBJ1-1, the CDR3 gives the full variable domain: KAGVTQTPRYLIKTRGQQVTLSCSPISGHRSVSWYQQTPGQGLQFLFEYFSETQRNKGNFPGRFSGRQFSNSRSEMNVSTLELGDSALYLCASSPQGWDTEAFFGQGTRLTVV.

This clonotype was counted many times. The V and J genes are TRBV7-9 and TRBJ2-5; 10 bases are a match to TRBD1. The germline CDR1 and CDR2 sequences are SEHNR and FQNEAQ (reference sequence). V lost 4 bases, J lost 4 bases, and 6 bases stayed unmatched. The CDR3 contains 15 residues. The CDR3 is CASSSAWDRGETQYF. CDR3 nucleotides: TGTGCCAGCAGCTCCGCCTGGGACAGGGGAGAGACCCAGTACTTC.

The CDR3 here is CASSLAPASGSWVQETQYF. CDR3 in DNA: TGCGCCAGCAGCTTGGCCCCGGCTAGCGGGAGTTGGGTTCAAGAGACCCAGTACTTC. V usage is TRBV5-1 and J usage is TRBJ2-5, with 10 bases fitting TRBD2. V gave up 0 bases and J gave up 2 bases; unmatched junction bases: 13. The length of the CDR3 is 19 residues. From germline, CDR1 is SGHRS and CDR2 YFSETQ.

This clonotype came up many times. The chain carries TRBV19 and TRBJ1-1; D is ambiguous. Trimming took 7 bases from V and 4 from J, leaving 10 bases between them. CDR1 LNHDA and CDR2 SQIVND come from the germline V gene (reference sequence). This CDR3 has 12 residues. The CDR3 nucleotides read TGTGCCAGTAAATCCGGGGTCACTGAAGCTTTCTTT. This gives the protein CASKSGVTEAFF.

This clonotype showed up many times. The gene calls are TRBV20-1 and TRBJ1-2; D remains unclear. The CDR3 length is 11 residues. Germline V lookup: CDR1 DFQATT, CDR2 SNEGSKA (reference sequence). Trimming removed 6 bases from V and 8 bases from J, with 13 bases in between. The CDR3 is CSAQDATGYTF. CDR3 bases: TGCAGTGCCCAGGACGCTACCGGCTACACCTTC.

This clonotype was seen at least ten times. CDR3 sequence reads: CASSTTRGYTF. The CDR3 bases are TGTGCCAGCAGTACTACAAGGGGCTACACCTTC. The V gene is TRBV12-3 or TRBV12-4, the J gene TRBJ1-2, with D uncertain. V gave up 5 bases and J gave up 8 bases, with 9 bases separating them. CDR3 size: 11 residues.

This clonotype appeared many times. This chain uses TRBV27 with TRBJ1-1; D not certain. The CDR3 covers 13 residues. CDR1 and CDR2 (germline): MNHEY, SMNVEV (reference sequence). V lost 2 bases and J lost 1, with 5 bases in between. Written as DNA, the CDR3 is TGTGCCAGCAGTTTAGGTTCGAACACTGAAGCTTTCTTT. This translates into CASSLGSNTEAFF.

This clonotype was seen at least ten times. The chain links TRBV29-1 to TRBJ1-1; TRBD1 agrees at 7 bases. The CDR3 sequence is 14 residues long. The junction had 4 bases not matched to a gene; V was cut back by 0 bases and J by 3 bases. From germline, CDR1 is SQVTM and CDR2 ANQGSEA. For the CDR3, the DNA is TGCAGCGTTGAAGATAGGGGGCCGTACACTGAAGCTTTCTTT. It translates to CSVEDRGPYTEAFF.

The table lists this clonotype with many counts. The V call is TRBV20-1, the J call TRBJ2-1; D ambiguous. The germline CDR1 and CDR2 sequences are DFQATT and SNEGSKA (reference sequence). Trimming took 3 bases from V and 2 from J, leaving 20 bases between them. This CDR3 has 17 residues. Here the CDR3 DNA reads TGCAGTGCTAGCGAGGTGGCCTTCGAAGGCCCCTACAATGAGCAGTTCTTC. This translates into CSASEVAFEGPYNEQFF.

The table lists this clonotype with many counts. This chain connects TRBV3-1 to TRBJ2-4; 12 bases are a match to TRBD1. This CDR3 has 15 residues. In germline, CDR1 is LGHDT, CDR2 YNNKEL (reference sequence). After removal of 4 bases from V and 9 bases from J, the junction contained 7 bases not matched to a gene. CDR3 nucleotides: TGTGCCAGCAGCCCAGGGACAGGGGGCAGGGGCATTCAGTACTTC. Translation gives CASSPGTGGRGIQYF.

In its sample, this clonotype was seen many times. The chain has TRBV7-2 and TRBJ2-1; no clear D gene. Between the trimmed V and J ends, which lost 2 bases and 9 bases, there was a span of 8 bases. Germline CDR1 is SGHTA and CDR2 is FQGNSA. The CDR3 loop spans 12 amino acids. The CDR3 here is CASSLRVSEQFF. The CDR3 bases are TGTGCCAGCAGCTTAAGGGTGAGTGAGCAGTTCTTC.

In this sample, this clonotype turned up many times. V usage is TRBV5-6 and J usage is TRBJ2-3; 7 nucleotides align to TRBD1. Germline V gene sequence: CDR1 SGHDT, CDR2 YYEEEE. The CDR3 totals 16 residues. V was pared by 1 base and J by 0 bases, with 5 bases of the junction left unmatched. In DNA form, the CDR3 reads TGTGCCAGCAGCTTGAAGGGGGCCCGGAGCACAGATACGCAGTATTTT. Translated, it gives CASSLKGARSTDTQYF. The entire variable domain, with the rest obtained from reference TRBV5-6 and TRBJ2-3, is as follows: DAGVTQSPTHLIKTRGQQVTLRCSPKSGHDTVSWYQQALGQGPQFIFQYYEEEERQRGNFPDRFSGHQFPNYSSELNVNALLLGDSALYLCASSLKGARSTDTQYFGPGTRLTVL.

This clonotype was observed many times. The chain joins TRBV20-1 to TRBJ1-2; D is unresolved. From germline, CDR1 is DFQATT and CDR2 SNEGSKA (reference sequence). The CDR3 is 16 residues long. V lost 0 bases to trimming and J lost 7 bases, with 21 bases between them. CDR3 in amino acids: CSARDGVMTYPFGYTF. DNA for the CDR3: TGCAGTGCTAGAGATGGGGTTATGACTTATCCGTTTGGCTACACCTTC.

The table lists this clonotype with many counts. The chain employs TRBV12-3 or TRBV12-4 and TRBJ1-5, with a weak D call TRBD1 (6 bases). Trimming took off 5 bases at V and 6 bases at J, with 14 bases between the two ends. This CDR3 is 14 amino acids long. As DNA, the CDR3 is TGTGCCAGCAGTCAAGCACAGGGAATTCAGCCCCAGCATTTT. Translating gives CASSQAQGIQPQHF.

Note on this clonotype: It is unclear where the CDR3 begins or ends on the DNA, so no DNA is shown, and the CDR3 is as TCRdb lists it. The chain carries TRBV5-1 and TRBJ2-3. Per the germline V gene, CDR1 is SGHRS and CDR2 is YFSETQ. The CDR3 length is 20 residues, termini included. Here the CDR3 reads CASSFYICSARWTSTDTQYF.

As for this clonotype: Being one base from a much bigger clone, this may be a read error. V gene TRBV20-1 combines with J gene TRBJ1-6, with a tentative D call TRBD1 (6 bases). Per the germline V gene, CDR1 is DFQATT and CDR2 is SNEGSKA (reference sequence). V lost 0 bases and J 10 bases, leaving 19 bases between the germline ends. CDR3 length: 16 amino acids. Here the CDR3 reads CSARDHNRASDSPLHF. The CDR3 nucleotides read TGCAGTGCTAGAGACCACAACAGGGCCAGTGACTCACCCCTCCACTTT.

This clonotype was seen ten or more times. This rearrangement joins TRBV7-9 to TRBJ1-2; no clear D gene. CDR1 SEHNR and CDR2 FQNEAQ come from the germline V gene (reference sequence). This CDR3 is 17 amino acids long. V was pared by 1 base and J by 0 bases, with 15 bases between. The CDR3 loop reads CASSLVLGQPTNYGYTF. CDR3 DNA: TGTGCCAGCAGCTTAGTTCTTGGGCAGCCCACTAACTATGGCTACACCTTC.

At least ten counts were recorded for this clonotype. V usage is TRBV7-9 and J usage is TRBJ1-2; TRBD1 matches 9 bases. The CDR3 loop spans 13 amino acids. CDR1 SEHNR and CDR2 FQNEAQ come from the germline V gene (reference sequence). The junction had 6 bases not matched to a gene; V was cut back by 5 bases and J by 8 bases. This chain's CDR3 is CASSVGQGYGYTF. CDR3 nucleotide sequence: TGTGCCAGCAGCGTCGGACAGGGGTACGGCTACACCTTC.

This clonotype was seen many times. The chain has TRBV5-1 and TRBJ2-1; the match to TRBD2 covers 7 bases. The V and J ends lost 3 bases and 3 bases, in that order; junction bases with no gene match: 6. The length of the CDR3 is 15 residues. Germline CDR1 SGHRS, CDR2 YFSETQ. CDR3 DNA sequence: TGCGCCAGCAGCTCAGCCGGGACTATCTACAATGAGCAGTTCTTC. Translating gives CASSSAGTIYNEQFF.

At least ten counts were recorded for this clonotype. The chain has TRBV5-5 and TRBJ2-5; the match to TRBD2 covers 7 bases. The ends lost 0 bases at V and 4 bases at J; junction bases unmatched: 12. This CDR3 contains 17 residues. Looked up from germline, CDR1 is SGHKS and CDR2 is YYEKEE (reference sequence). CDR3 in DNA: TGTGCCAGCAGCTTGGCCGCCCGGGGGTGGGGGGGAGAGACCCAGTACTTC. Amino acids: CASSLAARGWGGETQYF.

This clonotype was detected many times. This rearrangement joins TRBV20-1 to TRBJ1-4, with D maybe TRBD1 (6 bases). CDR1 and CDR2 from the germline V gene are DFQATT and SNEGSKA (reference sequence). V lost 0 bases to trimming and J lost 3 bases, with 20 bases between them. The CDR3 loop spans 18 amino acids. CDR3: CSARDLPGGRLANEKLFF. CDR3 coding DNA: TGCAGTGCTAGAGATCTTCCTGGGGGGCGACTGGCTAATGAAAAACTGTTTTTT.

This clonotype was observed many times. The chain recombines TRBV3-1 with TRBJ2-1; TRBD2 matches at 12 bases. V shed 4 bases, J shed 4 bases, and the junction held 5 bases outside the gene matches. CDR1 and CDR2 from the germline V gene are LGHDT and YNNKEL (reference sequence). The length of the CDR3 is 16 residues. In nucleotides, the CDR3 is TGTGCCAGCAGCCTTCGACTAGCGGGAGCTTACAATGAGCAGTTCTTC. Encoded protein: CASSLRLAGAYNEQFF.

This clonotype has ten or more counts. This chain uses TRBV12-3 or TRBV12-4 with TRBJ1-4; D perhaps matches TRBD1 (6 bases). Trimming took 7 bases from V and 4 from J, leaving 13 bases between them. The CDR3 has 14 amino acids. For the CDR3, the DNA is TGTGCCAGCACCCCGACAGGTGGTAATGAAAAACTGTTTTTT. Its protein is CASTPTGGNEKLFF.

This clonotype came up many times. The J gene is TRBJ2-2, the V gene TRBV15; D unclear. With 0 bases removed from V and 7 bases from J, the gap between germline ends came to 6 bases. Per the germline V gene, CDR1 is LNHNV and CDR2 is YYDKDF (reference sequence). CDR3 length: 13 residues. CDR3 coding DNA: TGTGCCACCAGCAGAGATAAGGGCGGGGAGCTGTTTTTT. Translated: CATSRDKGGELFF. The full variable domain, its missing parts supplied by reference TRBV15 and TRBJ2-2, is DAMVIQNPRYQVTQFGKPVTLSCSQTLNHNVMYWYQQKSSQAPKLLFHYYDKDFNNEADTPDNFQSRRPNTSFCFLDIRSPGLGDTAMYLCATSRDKGGELFFGEGSRLTVL.

CDR3 residues: CASGEGFYGYTF. In nucleotides, the CDR3 is TGTGCATCCGGGGAGGGATTCTATGGCTACACCTTC. The chain is built from TRBV30 and TRBJ1-2; no clear D. The CDR3 extends over 12 amino acids. The germline gives CDR1 GTSNPN, CDR2 SVGIG (reference sequence).

This clonotype has ten or more counts. An end of the junction does not agree with germline; a read error may underlie this. The CDR3 bases are TGCGCCAGCAGATCAACCGGGACGGGGGAAGAAACCCAGTACTTC. This translates into CASRSTGTGEETQYF. The chain carries TRBV5-1 and TRBJ2-5; a possible D gene is TRBD2 (6 bases). Looked up from germline, CDR1 is SGHRS and CDR2 is YFSETQ. The CDR3 covers 15 residues.

This clonotype was recorded at least ten times. The V gene is TRBV20-1, the J gene TRBJ1-1; maybe TRBD1 (6 bases). CDR1 is DFQATT and CDR2 is SNEGSKA in the germline V gene (reference sequence). V was shortened by 3 bases and J by 1 base, with 12 bases between the two germline ends. The CDR3 contains 14 residues. CDR3 DNA: TGCAGTGCTAGCGGGGGGCCCGCGAACACTGAAGCTTTCTTT. It specifies CSASGGPANTEAFF.